This TCR beta chain was sequenced in a study of blood T cell repertoires in COVID-19. Participants had their cohort set by participant-reported clinical history. Assay: immunoSEQ multiplex PCR; the TCRdb copy retains only in-frame clones and omits some. Of roughly 220,000 clones detected, around 80% appear once; the ten largest clones hold 4.3%. After removal of 3 bases from V and 2 bases from J, the junction contained 5 bases not matched to a gene. The CDR3 is made up of 14 amino acids. Germline V lookup: CDR1 SGHRS, CDR2 YFSETQ. This receptor was identified in a man younger than 45 with acute COVID-19. V is TRBV5-1 and J is TRBJ2-7, with TRBD1 identical over 7 bases. Source material: PBMCs or T cells enriched from blood (not recorded which). CDR3 protein: CASSSTGVAYEQYF. DNA of the CDR3: TGCGCCAGCAGCTCTACAGGGGTTGCCTACGAGCAGTACTTC. Full variable domain (outside the CDR3, taken from reference TRBV5-1 and TRBJ2-7): KAGVTQTPRYLIKTRGQQVTLSCSPISGHRSVSWYQQTPGQGLQFLFEYFSETQRNKGNFPGRFSGRQFSNSRSEMNVSTLELGDSALYLCASSSTGVAYEQYFGPGTRLTVT.